The 24 T cell receptor beta chains listed next were all sequenced from one sample in a study of low-dose radiotherapy and immunotherapy resistance in tumors. Time point meaning: before trial treatment. Priming of first-strand cDNA relied on TRAV- and TRBV-specific primers (covering alpha and beta chains). For amplifying TCRs, the PCR ran for around 20 cycles with Phusion, which was used together with a constant-region primer and the adapter on the V primers. TCRdb redid the calling of the reads with MiXCR, one entry per CDR3 protein. This sample has 75,000 to 95,000 distinct CDR3 sequences, with under 20% found just once. The material sequenced was PBMCs, taken before treatment. Every receptor here comes from a male donor with prostate cancer.

At least ten counts were recorded for this clonotype. This sequence joins TRBV28 and TRBJ2-7; 9 bases are shared with TRBD1. J gave up 2 bases and V 6 bases, and 11 bases lay outside the gene matches. This CDR3 is built from 16 residues. CDR1 and CDR2 (germline): MDHEN, SYDVKM. CDR3 protein: CASSLFRDRDPYEQYF. As DNA, the CDR3 is TGTGCCAGCAGCCTTTTCCGGGACAGGGACCCCTACGAGCAGTACTTC.

The table lists this clonotype with many counts. The rearrangement joins TRBV5-1 to TRBJ2-2; D unresolved. The ends were cut back, 7 bases at V and 0 bases at J, with 10 bases in the middle. Per germline, CDR1 SGHRS and CDR2 YFSETQ. The CDR3 spans 14 residues. For the CDR3, the DNA is TGCGCCAGCGGCGGAGAAACGAACACCGGGGAGCTGTTTTTT. It yields the protein CASGGETNTGELFF.

The chain recombines TRBV2 with TRBJ2-1, with D perhaps matching TRBD2 (6 bases). The CDR3 is 11 residues long. Germline CDR1 is SNHLY and CDR2 is FYNNEI. The germline V and J ends were trimmed by 4 bases and 10 bases, with 8 bases remaining between them. The CDR3, as DNA: TGTGCCAGCAGTGCGGGAGTCGAGCAGTTCTTC. The encoded protein is CASSAGVEQFF.

V gene TRBV7-9 combines with J gene TRBJ2-1; D is perhaps TRBD2 (6 bases). V lost 8 bases to trimming and J lost 0 bases, with 14 bases between them. The length of the CDR3 is 15 residues. Germline CDR1 is SEHNR and CDR2 is FQNEAQ (reference sequence). CDR3 nucleotides: TGTGCCAGCGTGGACCGGCGGGACTCCTACAATGAGCAGTTCTTC. It yields the protein CASVDRRDSYNEQFF.

This clonotype was counted ten times or more. The chain joins TRBV6-8 to TRBJ2-2, with TRBD1 matching 7 bases. Germline trimming cut 2 bases from V and 3 bases from J; bases unmatched to any gene: 3. The CDR3 contains 15 residues. The germline CDR1 and CDR2 sequences are MNHGY and SAAAGT. CDR3 sequence (DNA): TGTGCCAGCAGTTACGGGACAGCTGACACCGGGGAGCTGTTTTTT. Residues: CASSYGTADTGELFF.

This clonotype has ten or more counts. The chain links TRBV7-2 to TRBJ2-5; a weak D match, TRBD2 (7 bases). This CDR3 contains 16 residues. The V end was cut by 0 bases, the J end by 1 base, with 12 bases between. CDR1 is SGHTA and CDR2 is FQGNSA in the germline V gene. The CDR3 region has the DNA TGTGCCAGCAGCTTAGCCGGAGGGGGGGGCCAAGAGACCCAGTACTTC. The encoded protein is CASSLAGGGGQETQYF. Full variable domain (rest looked up from reference TRBV7-2 and TRBJ2-5): GAGVSQSPSNKVTEKGKDVELRCDPISGHTALYWYRQSLGQGLEFLIYFQGNSAPDKSGLPSDRFSAERTGGSVSTLTIQRTQQEDSAVYLCASSLAGGGGQETQYFGPGTRLLVL.

Many counts were recorded for this clonotype. V usage is TRBV5-4 and J usage is TRBJ2-1; TRBD1 is a possible D gene (6 bases). The CDR3 spans 17 residues. V was clipped by 4 bases and J by 4 bases, with 21 bases between them. Germline lookup yields CDR1 SGHNT and CDR2 YYREEE (reference sequence). CDR3 region: CASSPGAGVGGYNEQFF. In DNA form, the CDR3 reads TGTGCCAGCAGCCCCGGCGCTGGAGTAGGGGGTTACAATGAGCAGTTCTTC.

This clonotype was seen repeatedly, ten times or more. V gene TRBV19 combines with J gene TRBJ2-3, with 8 bases matching TRBD2. CDR1 is LNHDA, CDR2 SQIVND, per germline (reference sequence). V dropped 6 bases and J dropped 2; count of bases not matched to a gene: 10. The CDR3 length is 16 residues. The CDR3 loop reads CASSRAAGVDTDTQYF. CDR3 sequence (DNA): TGTGCCAGTAGCCGGGCAGCGGGAGTAGACACAGATACGCAGTATTTT.

This clonotype showed up just a few times. The chain employs TRBV19 and TRBJ1-1; D unresolved. With 6 bases removed from V and 1 base from J, the gap between germline ends came to 15 bases. This CDR3 is built from 15 residues. Germline values: CDR1 LNHDA, CDR2 SQIVND (reference sequence). CDR3 sequence: CASRSSQTANTEAFF. Here the CDR3 DNA reads TGTGCCAGTAGATCTTCACAGACCGCGAACACTGAAGCTTTCTTT.

This clonotype was observed at least ten times. The V gene is TRBV7-3, the J gene TRBJ2-3, with TRBD2 matching 11 bases. The CDR3 has 15 amino acids. The V gene's germline CDR1 is SGHTA and CDR2 FQGTGA. J was trimmed by 6 bases and V by 5 bases; bases with no gene match: 7. CDR3 in amino acids: CASSMGLAALDTQYF. CDR3 coding DNA: TGTGCCAGCAGCATGGGACTAGCGGCACTGGATACGCAGTATTTT.

The J gene is TRBJ2-1, the V gene TRBV3-1, with 10 positions matching TRBD2. This CDR3 spans 15 amino acids. Losses at the gene ends were 4 bases for V and 7 bases for J; bases not matched to a gene: 7. CDR1 and CDR2 (germline): LGHDT, YNNKEL (reference sequence). This CDR3 is CASSPLSSGRNEQFF. DNA for the CDR3: TGTGCCAGCAGCCCTCTCTCTAGCGGGAGAAATGAGCAGTTCTTC.

This clonotype occurred many times. CDR3 region: CASSLVQVDTGELFF. In DNA form, the CDR3 reads TGTGCCAGCAGCTTAGTCCAGGTCGACACCGGGGAGCTGTTTTTT. This sequence joins TRBV11-2 and TRBJ2-2; D ambiguous. In germline, CDR1 is SGHAT, CDR2 FQNNGV. The CDR3 is made up of 15 amino acids. The germline V and J ends were trimmed by 1 base and 3 bases, with 9 bases remaining between them. Full variable domain (missing parts from reference TRBV11-2 and TRBJ2-2): EAGVAQSPRYKIIEKRQSVAFWCNPISGHATLYWYQQILGQGPKLLIQFQNNGVVDDSQLPKDRFSAERLKGVDSTLKIQPAKLEDSAVYLCASSLVQVDTGELFFGEGSRLTVL.

In its sample, this clonotype was seen many times. V usage is TRBV9 and J usage is TRBJ2-2; D is perhaps TRBD1 (5 bases). The V end lost 0 bases, the J end lost 4 bases, and 7 bases lay between the germline ends. Per germline, CDR1 SGDLS and CDR2 YYNGEE. This CDR3 region has 14 residues. The CDR3 DNA reads TGTGCCAGCAGCGTAGGACAGAGCACCGGGGAGCTGTTTTTT. Protein sequence: CASSVGQSTGELFF.

In this sample, this clonotype turned up many times. This chain joins TRBV3-1 and TRBJ1-1, with a weak D call TRBD1 (6 bases). Trimming stripped 3 bases from V and 3 bases from J, with 14 bases between. The germline V gene encodes CDR1 LGHDT and CDR2 YNNKEL (reference sequence). The CDR3 spans 15 residues. The CDR3 bases are TGTGCCAGCAGCCACAGGACAGTCAGCCACACTGAAGCTTTCTTT. Translating gives CASSHRTVSHTEAFF.

As for this clonotype: This likely reflects a read error, since a far larger clone is one base away. Written as DNA, the CDR3 is TGTGCCAGCAGCTTAGTCCGGAGCTCCTACGAGCAGTTCTTC. The encoded protein is CASSLVRSSYEQFF. The chain is built from TRBV11-2 and TRBJ2-1; D is undetermined. The CDR3 covers 14 residues. Trimming left V 1 base short and J 10 bases short, with 14 bases between. Germline V gene sequence: CDR1 SGHAT, CDR2 FQNNGV.

This clonotype has just a few counts. This chain joins TRBV9 and TRBJ2-2; D is undetermined. Trimming left V 3 bases short and J 0 bases short, with 9 bases between. The CDR3 has 15 amino acids. Looked up from germline, CDR1 is SGDLS and CDR2 is YYNGEE. CDR3 nucleotide sequence: TGTGCCAGCAGCGCGAGCGCCACGAACACCGGGGAGCTGTTTTTT. Encoded protein: CASSASATNTGELFF. The full variable domain, with the rest looked up from reference TRBV9 and TRBJ2-2, is DSGVTQTPKHLITATGQRVTLRCSPRSGDLSVYWYQQSLDQGLQFLIQYYNGEERAKGNILERFSAQQFPDLHSELNLSSLELGDSALYFCASSASATNTGELFFGEGSRLTVL.

This clonotype showed up many times. CDR3 nucleotide sequence: TGTGCCAGCAGTTCCCCGGGAACCTCCTACGAGCAGTACTTC. Translation gives CASSSPGTSYEQYF. The chain has TRBV28 and TRBJ2-7, with D tentatively TRBD2 (5 bases). Germline CDR1 is MDHEN and CDR2 is SYDVKM. The CDR3 extends over 14 amino acids. The V end lost 4 bases, the J end lost 0 bases, and 10 bases lay between the germline ends.

There are many counts of this clonotype. This rearrangement joins TRBV15 to TRBJ2-7; D ambiguous. Germline-derived CDR1 and CDR2 are LNHNV and YYDKDF (reference sequence). Trimming removed 0 bases at V and 6 bases at J, with 6 bases between. The CDR3 contains 12 residues. The CDR3 region is CATSRDLSEQYF. CDR3 sequence (DNA): TGTGCCACCAGCAGAGATCTTTCCGAGCAGTACTTC.

V usage is TRBV7-6 and J usage is TRBJ2-1, with D hard to call. V was pared by 5 bases and J by 4 bases, with 15 bases between. Germline V gene sequence: CDR1 SGHVS, CDR2 FNYEAQ. The CDR3 is 15 amino acids. The CDR3 nucleotides read TGTGCCAGCAGCCCTTCGTGGACGCAATACAATGAGCAGTTCTTC. This gives the protein CASSPSWTQYNEQFF.

This clonotype was recorded many times. The rearrangement links TRBV7-9 to TRBJ1-1; the D gene is possibly TRBD1 (6 bases). Germline V gene lookup returns CDR1 SEHNR and CDR2 FQNEAQ (reference sequence). Trimming left V 5 bases short and J 7 bases short, with 11 bases between. The CDR3 length is 12 residues. The CDR3 DNA is TGTGCCAGCAGCGTGGGGGGCGGTGAAGCTTTCTTT. Protein product: CASSVGGGEAFF.

The table lists this clonotype with many counts. The CDR3 sequence: CASSPGLAGGYNEQFF. The DNA of the CDR3 is TGTGCCAGCAGCCCGGGACTAGCGGGGGGCTACAATGAGCAGTTCTTC. This chain connects TRBV11-3 to TRBJ2-1; 15 positions agree with TRBD2. V gave up 5 bases and J gave up 3 bases; unmatched junction bases: 2. Looked up from germline, CDR1 is SGHNT and CDR2 is YENEEA. This CDR3 has 16 amino acids.

This clonotype has at least ten counts. The rearrangement links TRBV3-1 to TRBJ1-1; D unclear. Germline V CDR1 and CDR2: LGHDT, YNNKEL (reference sequence). With 1 base removed from V and 0 bases from J, the gap between germline ends came to 12 bases. The CDR3 totals 16 residues. The CDR3: CASSQAADIMNTEAFF. In DNA, the CDR3 is TGTGCCAGCAGCCAAGCGGCAGACATTATGAACACTGAAGCTTTCTTT.

This clonotype has ten or more counts. V and J are TRBV20-1 and TRBJ2-1, with 13 bases identical to TRBD2. Germline V gene data show CDR1 as DFQATT and CDR2 as SNEGSKA (reference sequence). Trimming at V came to 4 bases and at J to 8 bases, leaving 5 bases not matched to a gene. This CDR3 spans 14 amino acids. The DNA of the CDR3 is TGCAGTGCTACGACTAGCGGGAGGAGGGATGAGCAGTTCTTC. Translated: CSATTSGRRDEQFF.

In this sample, this clonotype turned up many times. The CDR3 region is CSAGQVNTGELFF. The CDR3 DNA sequence: TGCAGTGCGGGACAGGTCAACACCGGGGAGCTGTTTTTT. The rearrangement uses TRBV20-1 and TRBJ2-2; 8 bases align to TRBD1. The CDR3 consists of 13 residues. The junction had 2 bases not matched to a gene; V was cut back by 6 bases and J by 2 bases. In germline, CDR1 is DFQATT, CDR2 SNEGSKA (reference sequence).